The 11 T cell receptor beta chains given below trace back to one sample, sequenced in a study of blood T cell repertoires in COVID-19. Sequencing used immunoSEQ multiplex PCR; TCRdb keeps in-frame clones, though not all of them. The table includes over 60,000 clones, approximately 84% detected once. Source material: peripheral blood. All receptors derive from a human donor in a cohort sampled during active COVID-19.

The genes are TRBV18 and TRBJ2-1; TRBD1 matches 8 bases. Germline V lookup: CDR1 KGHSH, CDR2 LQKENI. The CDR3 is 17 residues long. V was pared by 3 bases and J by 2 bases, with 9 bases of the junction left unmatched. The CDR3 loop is CASSPFPPGGAYNEQFF. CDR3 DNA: TGTGCCAGCTCACCCTTCCCCCCAGGGGGCGCCTACAATGAGCAGTTCTTC.

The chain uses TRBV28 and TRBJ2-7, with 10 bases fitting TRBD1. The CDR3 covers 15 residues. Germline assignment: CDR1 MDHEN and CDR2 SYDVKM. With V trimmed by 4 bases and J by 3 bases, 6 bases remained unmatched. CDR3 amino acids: CASSSPGQGIYEQYF. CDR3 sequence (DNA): TGTGCCAGCAGTTCTCCGGGACAGGGGATCTACGAGCAGTACTTC.

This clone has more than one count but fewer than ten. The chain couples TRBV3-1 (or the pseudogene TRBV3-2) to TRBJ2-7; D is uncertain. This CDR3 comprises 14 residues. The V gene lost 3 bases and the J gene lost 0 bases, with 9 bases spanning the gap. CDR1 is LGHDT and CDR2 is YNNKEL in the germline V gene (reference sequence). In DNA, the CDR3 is TGTGCCAGCAGCCAGGTCACCAGCTCCTACGAGCAGTACTTC. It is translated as CASSQVTSSYEQYF.

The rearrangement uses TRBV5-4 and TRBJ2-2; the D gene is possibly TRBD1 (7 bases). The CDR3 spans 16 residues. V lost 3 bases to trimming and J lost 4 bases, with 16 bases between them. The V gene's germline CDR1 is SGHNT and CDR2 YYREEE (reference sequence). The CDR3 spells CASSSGGQGGTGELFF. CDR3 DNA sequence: TGTGCCAGCAGCTCTGGAGGGCAGGGGGGCACCGGGGAGCTGTTTTTT. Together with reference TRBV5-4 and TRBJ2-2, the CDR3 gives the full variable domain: ETGVTQSPTHLIKTRGQQVTLRCSSQSGHNTVSWYQQALGQGPQFIFQYYREEENGRGNFPPRFSGLQFPNYSSELNVNALELDDSALYLCASSSGGQGGTGELFFGEGSRLTVL.

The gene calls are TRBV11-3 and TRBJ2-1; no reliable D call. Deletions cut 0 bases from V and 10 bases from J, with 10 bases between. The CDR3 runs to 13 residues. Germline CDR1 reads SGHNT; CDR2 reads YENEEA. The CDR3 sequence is CASSLEVLREQFF. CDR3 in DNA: TGTGCCAGCAGCTTAGAAGTTCTGCGAGAGCAGTTCTTC.

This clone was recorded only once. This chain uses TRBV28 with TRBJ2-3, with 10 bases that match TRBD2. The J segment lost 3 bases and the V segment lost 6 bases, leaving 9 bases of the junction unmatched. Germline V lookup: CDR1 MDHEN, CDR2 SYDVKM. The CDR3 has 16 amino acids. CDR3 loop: CASRLTSGEETDTQYF. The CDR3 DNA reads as TGTGCCAGCAGGCTTACTAGCGGGGAGGAGACAGATACGCAGTATTTT.

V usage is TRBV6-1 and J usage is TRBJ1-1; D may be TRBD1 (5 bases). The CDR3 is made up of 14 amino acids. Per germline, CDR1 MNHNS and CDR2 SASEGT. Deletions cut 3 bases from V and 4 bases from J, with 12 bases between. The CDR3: CASSEEGPPTEAFF. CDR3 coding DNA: TGTGCCAGCAGTGAGGAGGGGCCTCCCACTGAAGCTTTCTTT.

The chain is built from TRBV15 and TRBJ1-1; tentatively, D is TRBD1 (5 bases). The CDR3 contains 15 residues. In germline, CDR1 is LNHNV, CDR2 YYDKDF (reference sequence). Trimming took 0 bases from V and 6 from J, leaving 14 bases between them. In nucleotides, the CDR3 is TGTGCCACCAGCAGAGAGGGGCCTCAAGGGGCTGAAGCTTTCTTT. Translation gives CATSREGPQGAEAFF. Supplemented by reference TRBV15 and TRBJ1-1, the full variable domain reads DAMVIQNPRYQVTQFGKPVTLSCSQTLNHNVMYWYQQKSSQAPKLLFHYYDKDFNNEADTPDNFQSRRPNTSFCFLDIRSPGLGDTAMYLCATSREGPQGAEAFFGQGTRLTVV.

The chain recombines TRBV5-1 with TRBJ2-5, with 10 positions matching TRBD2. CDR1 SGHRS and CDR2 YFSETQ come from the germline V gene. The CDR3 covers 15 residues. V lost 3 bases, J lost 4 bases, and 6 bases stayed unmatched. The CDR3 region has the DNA TGCGCCAGCAGCTCCGGGACTAGCGATTCAGAGACCCAGTACTTC. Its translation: CASSSGTSDSETQYF. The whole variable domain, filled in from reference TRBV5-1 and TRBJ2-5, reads KAGVTQTPRYLIKTRGQQVTLSCSPISGHRSVSWYQQTPGQGLQFLFEYFSETQRNKGNFPGRFSGRQFSNSRSEMNVSTLELGDSALYLCASSSGTSDSETQYFGPGTRLLVL.

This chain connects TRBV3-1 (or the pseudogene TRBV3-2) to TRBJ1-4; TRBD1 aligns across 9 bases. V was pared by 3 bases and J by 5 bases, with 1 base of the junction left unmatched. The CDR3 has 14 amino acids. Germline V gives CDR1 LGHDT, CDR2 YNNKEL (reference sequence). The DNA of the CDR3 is TGTGCCAGCAGCCAGGGACAGGGAAATGAAAAACTGTTTTTT. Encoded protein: CASSQGQGNEKLFF.

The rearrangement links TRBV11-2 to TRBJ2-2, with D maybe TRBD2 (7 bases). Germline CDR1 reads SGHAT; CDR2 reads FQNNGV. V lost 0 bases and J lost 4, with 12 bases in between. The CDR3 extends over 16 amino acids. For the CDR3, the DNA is TGTGCCAGCAGCTTAGATCGGGGGGCAGGCACCGGGGAGCTGTTTTTT. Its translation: CASSLDRGAGTGELFF.